This entry lists 17 T cell receptor beta chains sequenced from one sample in a study of control samples from healthy donors and cancer patients. Repertoires were generated with immunoSEQ multiplex PCR, while TCRdb's copy carries only in-frame clones and drops some. The sample has just over 150,000 clones, over 85% seen once; the top ten hold about 12%. Sequenced material: blood. The receptors were sampled from a man younger than 45 in good health.

This chain uses TRBV3-1 (or the pseudogene TRBV3-2) with TRBJ1-4, with 7 bases that match TRBD1. The V gene end was trimmed by 3 bases and the J gene end by 7 bases; junction bases not matched to a gene: 8. Germline V gives CDR1 LGHDT, CDR2 YNNKEL (reference sequence). The CDR3 runs 15 residues. The CDR3 protein is CASSQTRGSGEKLFF. The CDR3 DNA reads as TGTGCCAGCAGCCAGACCAGGGGGAGCGGTGAAAAACTGTTTTTT.

V usage is TRBV9 and J usage is TRBJ2-2, with D perhaps assigned TRBD1 or TRBD2 (6 bases each). The germline gives CDR1 SGDLS, CDR2 YYNGEE. The CDR3 sequence is 14 residues long. The ends were cut back, 5 bases at V and 4 bases at J, with 12 bases in the middle. The CDR3 coding sequence is TGTGCCAGCAGGACGGGGGCCGTCACCGGGGAGCTGTTTTTT. As protein: CASRTGAVTGELFF.

V is TRBV9 and J is TRBJ2-1; 10 bases match TRBD1. The V gene end was trimmed by 4 bases and the J gene end by 7 bases; junction bases not matched to a gene: 8. The CDR3 is made up of 15 amino acids. Germline V CDR1 and CDR2: SGDLS, YYNGEE. CDR3 nucleotide sequence: TGTGCCAGCAGCACAGACAGGGGGCGAGTAAATGAGCAGTTCTTC. Translated, it gives CASSTDRGRVNEQFF.

CDR3 protein: CASLEMSYNEQFF. DNA for the CDR3: TGTGCCAGCCTCGAAATGTCTTACAATGAGCAGTTCTTC. The chain links TRBV7-2 to TRBJ2-1; D gene ambiguous. V gave up 8 bases and J gave up 4 bases, with 12 bases separating them. The CDR3 is 13 residues long. Germline V gene lookup returns CDR1 SGHTA and CDR2 FQGNSA. Full variable domain (remainder filled in from reference TRBV7-2 and TRBJ2-1): GAGVSQSPSNKVTEKGKDVELRCDPISGHTALYWYRQSLGQGLEFLIYFQGNSAPDKSGLPSDRFSAERTGGSVSTLTIQRTQQEDSAVYLCASLEMSYNEQFFGPGTRLTVL.

The gene calls are TRBV3-1 (or the pseudogene TRBV3-2) and TRBJ1-1, with TRBD1 as a possible D gene (5 bases). The V and J ends lost 1 base and 1 base respectively, with 10 bases between them. The germline V gene encodes CDR1 LGHDT and CDR2 YNNKEL (reference sequence). The CDR3 totals 15 residues. CDR3: CASSQVGGGNTEAFF. In DNA form, the CDR3 reads TGTGCCAGCAGCCAAGTGGGCGGGGGGAACACTGAAGCTTTCTTT.

This clone has only one observation. V and J are TRBV12-3 or TRBV12-4 and TRBJ1-1; D uncertain. Trimming shortened V by 5 bases and J by 7 bases, and 8 bases separated the two germline ends. This CDR3 is 11 amino acids long. The CDR3 reads CASSLQSEAFF. DNA of the CDR3: TGTGCCAGCAGTCTACAGAGTGAAGCTTTCTTT.

The chain employs TRBV21-1 and TRBJ1-2. TRBV21-1 constitutes a pseudogene. The CDR3 totals 15 residues. In DNA, the CDR3 is TGTGCCAGCAGCAAACCAGTGGACGGGGCCTATGGCTACACCTTC. It codes for CASSKPVDGAYGYTF.

In DNA, the CDR3 is TGCGCCAGCAGTTCCGGGACAGCCGGCTACACCATATATTTT. It translates to CASSSGTAGYTIYF. The rearrangement joins TRBV5-1 to TRBJ1-3, with 7 bases that match TRBD1. The CDR3 runs 14 residues. Germline lookup yields CDR1 SGHRS and CDR2 YFSETQ. The V and J ends lost 5 bases and 8 bases, in that order; junction bases with no gene match: 10.

The gene calls are TRBV20-1 and TRBJ1-6; D ambiguous. Trimming stripped 3 bases from V and 10 bases from J, with 4 bases between. The CDR3 sequence is 10 residues long. CDR1 is DFQATT and CDR2 is SNEGSKA in the germline V gene (reference sequence). The CDR3 here is CSASSSPLHF. CDR3 DNA: TGCAGTGCTAGTTCATCACCCCTCCACTTT.

V gene TRBV9 combines with J gene TRBJ1-5; no clear D. There are 13 residues in the CDR3. Germline V gene sequence: CDR1 SGDLS, CDR2 YYNGEE. V dropped 0 bases and J dropped 1 base, with 2 bases sitting between them. The CDR3 loop is CASSVESNQPQHF. The CDR3 DNA reads as TGTGCCAGCAGCGTAGAGAGCAATCAGCCCCAGCATTTT.

The rearrangement links TRBV5-5 to TRBJ1-5; D perhaps matches TRBD1 (6 bases). Deletions cut 7 bases from V and 2 bases from J, with 13 bases between. Germline V gives CDR1 SGHKS, CDR2 YYEKEE (reference sequence). CDR3 length: 14 amino acids. CDR3 nucleotide sequence: TGTGCCAGCGGGGGGCAAGGAGGCAATCAGCCCCAGCATTTT. The encoded protein is CASGGQGGNQPQHF.

This rearrangement joins TRBV5-1 to TRBJ2-7; possible D gene TRBD1, 5 bases. This CDR3 region has 16 residues. Germline V CDR1 and CDR2: SGHRS, YFSETQ. V lost 7 bases, J lost 0 bases, and 20 bases lay in between. As DNA, the CDR3 is TGCGCCAGCGCAAGCTCCCCCGTGACAGCCTCCTACGAGCAGTACTTC. Protein sequence: CASASSPVTASYEQYF.

The chain links TRBV5-1 to TRBJ1-1; no firm D call. V lost 4 bases and J lost 5, with 18 bases in between. Germline V gives CDR1 SGHRS, CDR2 YFSETQ. CDR3 length: 15 residues. CDR3 coding DNA: TGCGCCAGCAGCCCCAACTGGGTCGGTAAAACTGAAGCTTTCTTT. Translating gives CASSPNWVGKTEAFF. The variable domain in full, with the rest retrieved from reference TRBV5-1 and TRBJ1-1, is KAGVTQTPRYLIKTRGQQVTLSCSPISGHRSVSWYQQTPGQGLQFLFEYFSETQRNKGNFPGRFSGRQFSNSRSEMNVSTLELGDSALYLCASSPNWVGKTEAFFGQGTRLTVV.

The J gene is TRBJ2-2, the V gene TRBV7-6; the D is unclear. From germline, CDR1 is SGHVS and CDR2 FNYEAQ. The CDR3 runs to 12 residues. V shed 5 bases and J shed 3 bases, with 4 bases lying between them. CDR3 nucleotides: TGTGCCAGCAGCCCAGACACCGGGGAGCTGTTTTTT. Protein product: CASSPDTGELFF.

This clone was found once. The chain joins TRBV28 to TRBJ2-2; 14 bases are shared with TRBD2. Germline CDR1 and CDR2: MDHEN and SYDVKM. The CDR3 has 19 residues. V shed 5 bases and J 5 bases; nucleotides not matched to a gene: 13. The CDR3: CASSRAGTSGRRGTGELFF. The CDR3 DNA follows: TGTGCCAGCAGTCGCGCCGGGACTAGCGGGAGAAGGGGAACCGGGGAGCTGTTTTTT.

The chain employs TRBV3-1 (or the pseudogene TRBV3-2) and TRBJ2-3; D unresolved. The V gene lost 3 bases and the J gene lost 5 bases, with 9 bases spanning the gap. The germline V gene encodes CDR1 LGHDT and CDR2 YNNKEL (reference sequence). CDR3 length equals 13 residues. CDR3 loop: CASSQGSGDTQYF. The CDR3 nucleotides are TGTGCCAGCAGCCAGGGCTCAGGAGATACGCAGTATTTT.

This clone was found a few times. V is TRBV2 and J is TRBJ2-7, with D possibly matching TRBD2 (5 bases). Per germline, CDR1 SNHLY and CDR2 FYNNEI. V was cut by 8 bases and J by 4 bases, with 9 bases left in between. CDR3 length: 11 amino acids. In DNA form, the CDR3 reads TGTGCCAGCGACCCGGGGTACGAGCAGTACTTC. Residues: CASDPGYEQYF.